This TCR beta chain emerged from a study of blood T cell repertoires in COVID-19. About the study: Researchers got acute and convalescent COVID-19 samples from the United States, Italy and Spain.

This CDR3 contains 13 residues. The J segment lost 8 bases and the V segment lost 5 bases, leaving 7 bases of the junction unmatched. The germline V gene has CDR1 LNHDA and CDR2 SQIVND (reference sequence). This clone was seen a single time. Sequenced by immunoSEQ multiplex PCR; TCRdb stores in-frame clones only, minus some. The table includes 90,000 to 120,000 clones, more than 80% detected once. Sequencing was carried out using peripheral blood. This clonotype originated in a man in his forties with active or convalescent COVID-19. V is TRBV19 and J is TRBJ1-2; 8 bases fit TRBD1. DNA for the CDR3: TGTGCCAGTAGTCCGACAGGGGTAGAAGGCTACACCTTC. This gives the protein CASSPTGVEGYTF.